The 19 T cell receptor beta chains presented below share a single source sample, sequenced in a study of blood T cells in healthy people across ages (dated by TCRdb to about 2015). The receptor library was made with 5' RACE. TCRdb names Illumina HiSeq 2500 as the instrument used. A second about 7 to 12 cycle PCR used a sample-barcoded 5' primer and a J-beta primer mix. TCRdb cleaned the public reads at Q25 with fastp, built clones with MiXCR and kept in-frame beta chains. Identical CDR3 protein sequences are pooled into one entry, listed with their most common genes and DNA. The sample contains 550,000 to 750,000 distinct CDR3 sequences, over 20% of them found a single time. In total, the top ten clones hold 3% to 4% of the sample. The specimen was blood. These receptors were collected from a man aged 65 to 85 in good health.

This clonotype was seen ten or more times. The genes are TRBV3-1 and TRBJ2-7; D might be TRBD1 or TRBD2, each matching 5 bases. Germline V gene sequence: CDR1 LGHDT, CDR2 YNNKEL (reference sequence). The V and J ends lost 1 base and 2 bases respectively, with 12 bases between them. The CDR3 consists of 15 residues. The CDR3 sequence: CASSQGDLGAYEQYF. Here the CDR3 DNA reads TGTGCCAGCAGCCAAGGGGACCTTGGGGCCTACGAGCAGTACTTC.

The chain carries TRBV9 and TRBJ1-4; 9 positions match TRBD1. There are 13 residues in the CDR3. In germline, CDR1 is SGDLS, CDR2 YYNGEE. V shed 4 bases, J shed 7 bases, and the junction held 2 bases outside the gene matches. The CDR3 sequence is CASSKDRGEKLFF. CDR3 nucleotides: TGTGCCAGCAGCAAGGACAGGGGTGAAAAACTGTTTTTT.

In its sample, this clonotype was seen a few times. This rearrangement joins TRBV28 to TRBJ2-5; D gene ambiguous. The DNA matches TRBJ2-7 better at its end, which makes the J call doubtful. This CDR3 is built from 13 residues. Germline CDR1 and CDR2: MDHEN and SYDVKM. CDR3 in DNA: TGTGCCAGCAGTTTAAGTCACTCCTACGAGCAGTACTTC. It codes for CASSLSHSYEQYF.

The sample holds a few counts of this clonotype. CDR3 bases: TGCGCCAGCAGCCGACTAGGGACAAACAATGAGCAGTTCTTC. Amino acids: CASSRLGTNNEQFF. V and J are TRBV5-1 and TRBJ2-1, with D perhaps given as TRBD1 or TRBD2 (6 bases each). Germline loops: CDR1 SGHRS, CDR2 YFSETQ. The CDR3 sequence is 14 residues long. V was cut by 4 bases and J by 5 bases, with 13 bases left in between.

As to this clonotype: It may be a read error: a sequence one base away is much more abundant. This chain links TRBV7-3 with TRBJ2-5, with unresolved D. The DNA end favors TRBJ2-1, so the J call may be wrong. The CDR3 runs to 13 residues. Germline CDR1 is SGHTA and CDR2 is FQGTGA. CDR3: CASSLDPHNEQFF. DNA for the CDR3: TGTGCCAGCAGCCTCGACCCACACAATGAGCAGTTCTTC.

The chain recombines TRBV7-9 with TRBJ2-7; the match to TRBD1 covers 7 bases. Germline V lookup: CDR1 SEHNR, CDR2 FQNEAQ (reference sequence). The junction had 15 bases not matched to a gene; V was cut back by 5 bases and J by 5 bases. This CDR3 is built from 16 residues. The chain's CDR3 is CASSRTGAVSIHEQYF. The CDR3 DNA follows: TGTGCCAGCAGCCGAACAGGGGCTGTAAGTATCCACGAGCAGTACTTC.

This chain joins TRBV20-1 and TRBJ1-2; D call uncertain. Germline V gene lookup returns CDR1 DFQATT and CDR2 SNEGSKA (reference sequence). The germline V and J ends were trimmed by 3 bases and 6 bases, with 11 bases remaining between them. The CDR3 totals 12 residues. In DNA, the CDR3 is TGCAGTGCTAGTAAGGACGTCCATGGCTACACCTTC. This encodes CSASKDVHGYTF.

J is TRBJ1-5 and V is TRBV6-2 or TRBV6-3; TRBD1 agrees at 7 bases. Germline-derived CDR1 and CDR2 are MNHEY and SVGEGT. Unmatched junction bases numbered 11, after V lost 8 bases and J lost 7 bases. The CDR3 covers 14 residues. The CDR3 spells CASQQTGTVQPQHF. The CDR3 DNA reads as TGTGCCAGCCAACAGACAGGGACGGTGCAGCCCCAGCATTTT.

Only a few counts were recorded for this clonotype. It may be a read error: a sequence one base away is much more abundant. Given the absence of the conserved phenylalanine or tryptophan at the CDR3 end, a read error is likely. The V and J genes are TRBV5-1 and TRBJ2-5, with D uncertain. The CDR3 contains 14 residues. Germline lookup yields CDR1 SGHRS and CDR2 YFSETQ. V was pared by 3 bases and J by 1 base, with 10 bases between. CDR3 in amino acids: CASSWGSGQETQYL. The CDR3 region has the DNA TGCGCCAGCAGCTGGGGTTCGGGCCAAGAGACCCAGTACCTC.

The CDR3 sequence is CASNRLAGDYEQYF. The CDR3 region has the DNA TGTGCCAGCAATCGACTAGCGGGAGATTACGAGCAGTACTTC. V gene TRBV25-1 combines with J gene TRBJ2-7, with 12 bases that match TRBD2. V was clipped by 7 bases and J by 4 bases; unmatched bases: 5. The CDR3 totals 14 residues. CDR1 is MGHDK and CDR2 is SYGVNS in the germline V gene.

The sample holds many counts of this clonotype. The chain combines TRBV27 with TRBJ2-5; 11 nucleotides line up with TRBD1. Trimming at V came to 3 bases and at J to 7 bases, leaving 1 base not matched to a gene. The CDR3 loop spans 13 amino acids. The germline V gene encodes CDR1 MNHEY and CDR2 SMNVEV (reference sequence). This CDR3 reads CASSFGTGGTQYF. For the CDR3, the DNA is TGTGCCAGCAGTTTCGGGACAGGGGGGACCCAGTACTTC.

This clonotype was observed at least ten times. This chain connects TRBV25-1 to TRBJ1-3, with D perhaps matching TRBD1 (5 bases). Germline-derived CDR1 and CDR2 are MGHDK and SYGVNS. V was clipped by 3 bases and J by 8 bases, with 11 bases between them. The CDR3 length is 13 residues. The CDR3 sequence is CASSDGAPDTIYF. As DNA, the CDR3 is TGTGCCAGCAGTGACGGGGCTCCGGACACCATATATTTT. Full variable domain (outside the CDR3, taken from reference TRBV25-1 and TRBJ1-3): EADIYQTPRYLVIGTGKKITLECSQTMGHDKMYWYQQDPGMELHLIHYSYGVNSTEKGDLSSESTVSRIRTEHFPLTLESARPSHTSQYLCASSDGAPDTIYFGEGSWLTVV.

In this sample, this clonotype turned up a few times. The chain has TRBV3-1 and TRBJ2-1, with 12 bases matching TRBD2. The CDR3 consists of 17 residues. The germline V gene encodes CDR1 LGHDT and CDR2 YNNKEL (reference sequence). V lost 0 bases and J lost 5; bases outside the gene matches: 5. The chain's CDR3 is CASSQELRTSGNNEQFF. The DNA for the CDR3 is TGTGCCAGCAGCCAAGAGCTTAGGACTAGCGGGAACAATGAGCAGTTCTTC.

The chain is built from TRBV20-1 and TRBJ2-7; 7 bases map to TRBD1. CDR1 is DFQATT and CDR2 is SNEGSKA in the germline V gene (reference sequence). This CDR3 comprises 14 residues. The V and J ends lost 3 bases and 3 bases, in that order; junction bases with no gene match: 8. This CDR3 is CSARETGPVYEQYF. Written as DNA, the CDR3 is TGCAGTGCTAGGGAGACAGGGCCGGTCTACGAGCAGTACTTC.

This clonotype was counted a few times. The DNA for the CDR3 is TGTGCCAGCGGGGAGCAAGAGACCCAGTACTTC. Translating gives CASGEQETQYF. V usage is TRBV2 and J usage is TRBJ2-5, with D tentatively TRBD2 (5 bases). The CDR3 has 11 amino acids. Germline V CDR1 and CDR2: SNHLY, FYNNEI. The V and J ends lost 8 bases and 2 bases respectively, with 6 bases between them. Full variable domain (missing parts from reference TRBV2 and TRBJ2-5): EPEVTQTPSHQVTQMGQEVILRCVPISNHLYFYWYRQILGQKVEFLVSFYNNEISEKSEIFDDQFSVERPDGSNFTLKIRSTKLEDSAMYFCASGEQETQYFGPGTRLLVL.

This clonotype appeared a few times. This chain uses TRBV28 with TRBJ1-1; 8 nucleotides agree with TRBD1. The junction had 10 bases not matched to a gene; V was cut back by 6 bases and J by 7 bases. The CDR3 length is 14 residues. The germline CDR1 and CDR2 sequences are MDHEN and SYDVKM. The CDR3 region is CASSLGKGTGEAFF. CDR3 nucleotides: TGTGCCAGCAGCCTAGGGAAGGGGACAGGTGAAGCTTTCTTT. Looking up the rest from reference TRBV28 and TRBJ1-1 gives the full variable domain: DVKVTQSSRYLVKRTGEKVFLECVQDMDHENMFWYRQDPGLGLRLIYFSYDVKMKEKGDIPEGYSVSREKKERFSLILESASTNQTSMYLCASSLGKGTGEAFFGQGTRLTVV.

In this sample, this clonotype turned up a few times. The DNA of the CDR3 is TGCGCCAGCAGACCGGGACAGATAACAGATACGCAGTATTTT. Translating gives CASRPGQITDTQYF. The chain couples TRBV5-1 to TRBJ2-3; TRBD1 agrees at 7 bases. The CDR3 is 14 residues long. The germline CDR1 and CDR2 sequences are SGHRS and YFSETQ. The V gene end was trimmed by 5 bases and the J gene end by 3 bases; junction bases not matched to a gene: 6.

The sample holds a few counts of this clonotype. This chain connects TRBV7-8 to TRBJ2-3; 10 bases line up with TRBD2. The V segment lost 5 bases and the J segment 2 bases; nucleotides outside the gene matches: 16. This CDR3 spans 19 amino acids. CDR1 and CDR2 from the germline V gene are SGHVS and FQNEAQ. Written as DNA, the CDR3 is TGTGCCAGCAGCCCCCGTGCGGCTAGCGGGAGTAGTTTCACAGATACGCAGTATTTT. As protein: CASSPRAASGSSFTDTQYF.

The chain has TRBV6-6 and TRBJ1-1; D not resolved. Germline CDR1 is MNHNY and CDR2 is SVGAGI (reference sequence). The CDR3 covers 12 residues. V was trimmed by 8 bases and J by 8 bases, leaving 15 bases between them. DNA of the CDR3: TGTGCCAGCCGAACCGTAGCCTCCGAAGCTTTCTTT. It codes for CASRTVASEAFF.